This TCR beta chain comes out of a study of blood T cells in healthy people across ages. Whole-study findings and limits: With unsorted PBMCs, a conclusive comparison of naive versus antigen-experienced cells was not possible. It was not known whether donors were CMV positive (a possible confounder of expanded clonotype changes).

The germline CDR1 and CDR2 sequences are SGHDN and FVKESK. The V and J ends lost 6 bases and 7 bases respectively, with 9 bases between them. The CDR3 covers 11 residues. A few counts support this clonotype. Its antigen remains unidentified. A second 7 to 11 cycle PCR used barcoded and J-beta primers. TCRdb analysed the 5' RACE reads with MiXCR anew, one entry per CDR3 protein. Here the sample spans 980,000 or so distinct CDR3 sequences, around 49% being singletons. Total RNA was isolated from each sample in quantities of at least 5 micrograms. This TCR was recovered from a man aged 25-40 years in good health. Sample: blood. The V and J genes are TRBV14 and TRBJ1-1; unclear D gene. The CDR3 nucleotides read TGTGCCAGCAGTCTTGGCCATGAAGCTTTCTTT. Its protein product is CASSLGHEAFF.